This T cell receptor (beta chain) is drawn from a study of T cells expressing NK-cell markers. TCRdb reprocessed the 5' RACE reads and reports one entry per CDR3 protein, with no DNA. The sample features approximately 460,000 distinct CDR3 sequences, with approximately 7% in its top ten. Note on this clonotype: As yet, its antigen is unknown.

Study-level points and caveats: Dominant NKG2C+ clonotypes made up about 1.0-7.0% of CD8+ T cells in about six donors.

The germline V gene has CDR1 LGHDT and CDR2 YNNKEL (reference sequence). This CDR3 contains 15 residues. The sequenced sample consisted of blood T cells: a sorted CD56 or NKG2C T cell subset, CD4+ or CD8+ T cells, or bulk PBMC T cells (not recorded which). This receptor was obtained from a woman aged 18-70 years in good health. This chain links TRBV3-1 with TRBJ2-7; the TRBD2 assignment by TCRdb is unverifiable without DNA. This CDR3 reads CASSQITSAAYEQYF.